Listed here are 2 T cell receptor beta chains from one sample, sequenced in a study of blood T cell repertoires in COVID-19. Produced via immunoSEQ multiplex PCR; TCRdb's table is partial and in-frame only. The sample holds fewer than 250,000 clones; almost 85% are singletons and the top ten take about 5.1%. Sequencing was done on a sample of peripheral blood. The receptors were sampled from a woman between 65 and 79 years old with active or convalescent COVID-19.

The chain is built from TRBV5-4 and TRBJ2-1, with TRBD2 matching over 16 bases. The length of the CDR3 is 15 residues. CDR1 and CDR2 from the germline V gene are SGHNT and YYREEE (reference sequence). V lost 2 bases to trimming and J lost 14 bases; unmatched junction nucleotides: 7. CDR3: CASSFPGTSGRAEFF. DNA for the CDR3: TGTGCCAGCAGCTTCCCCGGGACTAGCGGGAGGGCCGAGTTCTTC.

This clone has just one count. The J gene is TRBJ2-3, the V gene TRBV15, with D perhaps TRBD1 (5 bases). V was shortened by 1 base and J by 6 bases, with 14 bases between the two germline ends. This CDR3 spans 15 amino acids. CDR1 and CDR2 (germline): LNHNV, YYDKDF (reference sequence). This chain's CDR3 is CATSRVAQQADTQYF. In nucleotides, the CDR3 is TGTGCCACCAGCAGAGTGGCCCAACAGGCGGATACGCAGTATTTT. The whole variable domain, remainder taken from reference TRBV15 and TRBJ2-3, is DAMVIQNPRYQVTQFGKPVTLSCSQTLNHNVMYWYQQKSSQAPKLLFHYYDKDFNNEADTPDNFQSRRPNTSFCFLDIRSPGLGDTAMYLCATSRVAQQADTQYFGPGTRLTVL.